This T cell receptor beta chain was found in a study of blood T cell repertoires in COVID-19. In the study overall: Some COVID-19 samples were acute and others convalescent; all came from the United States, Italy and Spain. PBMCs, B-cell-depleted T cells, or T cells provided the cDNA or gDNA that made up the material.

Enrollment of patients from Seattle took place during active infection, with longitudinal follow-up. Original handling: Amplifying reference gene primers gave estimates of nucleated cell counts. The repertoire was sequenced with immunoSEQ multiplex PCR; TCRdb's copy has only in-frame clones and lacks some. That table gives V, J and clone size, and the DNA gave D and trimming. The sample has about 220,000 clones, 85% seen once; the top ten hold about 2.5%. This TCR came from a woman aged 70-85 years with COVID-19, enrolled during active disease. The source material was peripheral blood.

The CDR3 DNA follows: TGTGCCAGCTCAGTTACTAGCTCCTACGAGCAGTACTTC. It yields the protein CASSVTSSYEQYF. The gene calls are TRBV18 and TRBJ2-7; weak D call: TRBD2 (5 bases). This CDR3 is 13 amino acids long. The V gene's germline CDR1 is KGHSH and CDR2 LQKENI. Deletions cut 5 bases from V and 0 bases from J, with 8 bases between.